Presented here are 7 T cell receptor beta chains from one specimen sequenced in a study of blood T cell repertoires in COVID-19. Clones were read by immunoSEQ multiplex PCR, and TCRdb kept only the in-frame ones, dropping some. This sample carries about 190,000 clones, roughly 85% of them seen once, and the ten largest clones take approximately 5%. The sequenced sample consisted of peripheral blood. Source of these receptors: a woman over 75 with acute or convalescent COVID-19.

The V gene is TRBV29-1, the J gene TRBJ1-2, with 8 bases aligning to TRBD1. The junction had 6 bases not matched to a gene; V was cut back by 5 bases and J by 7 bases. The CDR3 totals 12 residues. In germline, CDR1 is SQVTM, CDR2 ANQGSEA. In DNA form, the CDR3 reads TGCAGCGTTCCGGACAGGGCCAGTGGCTACACCTTC. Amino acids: CSVPDRASGYTF.

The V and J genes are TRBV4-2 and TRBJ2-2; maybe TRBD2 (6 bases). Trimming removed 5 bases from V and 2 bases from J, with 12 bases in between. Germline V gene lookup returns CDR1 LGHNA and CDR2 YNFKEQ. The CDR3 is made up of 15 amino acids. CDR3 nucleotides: TGTGCCAGCAGCAATCGGGACTTTAACACCGGGGAGCTGTTTTTT. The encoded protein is CASSNRDFNTGELFF.

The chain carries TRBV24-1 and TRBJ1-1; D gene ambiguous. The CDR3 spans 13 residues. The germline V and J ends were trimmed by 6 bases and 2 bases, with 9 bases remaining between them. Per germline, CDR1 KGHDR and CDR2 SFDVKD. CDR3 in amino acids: CATSHRTNTEAFF. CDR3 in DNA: TGTGCCACCAGTCACAGAACCAACACTGAAGCTTTCTTT.

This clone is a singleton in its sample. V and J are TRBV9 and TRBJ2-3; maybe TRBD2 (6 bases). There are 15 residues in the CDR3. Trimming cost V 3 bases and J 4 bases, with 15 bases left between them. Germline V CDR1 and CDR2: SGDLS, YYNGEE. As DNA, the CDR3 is TGTGCCAGCAGCGCCGGACCGACTAGACCAGATACGCAGTATTTT. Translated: CASSAGPTRPDTQYF.

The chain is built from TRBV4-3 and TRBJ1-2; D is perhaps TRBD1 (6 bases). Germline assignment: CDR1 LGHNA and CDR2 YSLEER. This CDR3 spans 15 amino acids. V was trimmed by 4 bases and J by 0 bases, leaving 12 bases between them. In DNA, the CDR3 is TGCGCCAGCAGCCCTACGACAGGTACTAACTATGGCTACACCTTC. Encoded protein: CASSPTTGTNYGYTF.

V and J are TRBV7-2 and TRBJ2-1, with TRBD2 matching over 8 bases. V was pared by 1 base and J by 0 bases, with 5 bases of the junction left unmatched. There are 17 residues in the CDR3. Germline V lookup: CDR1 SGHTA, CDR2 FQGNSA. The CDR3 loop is CASSLGSGMSSYNEQFF. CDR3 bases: TGTGCCAGCAGCTTAGGTAGCGGGATGAGCTCCTACAATGAGCAGTTCTTC.

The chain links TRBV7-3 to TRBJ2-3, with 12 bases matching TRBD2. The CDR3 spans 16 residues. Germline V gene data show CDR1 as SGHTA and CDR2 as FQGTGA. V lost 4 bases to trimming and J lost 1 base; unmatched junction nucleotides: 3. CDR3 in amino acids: CASSSRLAGGTDTQYF. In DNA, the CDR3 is TGTGCCAGCAGCTCCAGACTAGCGGGAGGCACAGATACGCAGTATTTT.